This entry lists 15 T cell receptor beta chains sequenced from one sample in a study of blood T cell repertoires in COVID-19. Measured with immunoSEQ multiplex PCR; TCRdb has only the in-frame clones, and not every one. The table lists some 270,000 clones, around 90% of them singletons, with over 3% in the top ten. Sequencing used PBMCs or T cells enriched from blood (not recorded which). These receptors were taken from a woman between 35 and 50 years old who had been exposed to COVID-19.

The chain is built from TRBV27 and TRBJ2-1; TRBD2 might be the D (7 bases). The germline V gene encodes CDR1 MNHEY and CDR2 SMNVEV (reference sequence). The V gene lost 6 bases and the J gene lost 3 bases, with 15 bases spanning the gap. The CDR3 loop spans 15 amino acids. The CDR3 region is CASSSSGGDYNEQFF. The CDR3 region has the DNA TGTGCCAGCAGCTCCTCGGGGGGCGACTACAATGAGCAGTTCTTC.

The chain links TRBV5-6 to TRBJ2-7, with 8 nucleotides matching TRBD1. This CDR3 comprises 15 residues. Germline V gives CDR1 SGHDT, CDR2 YYEEEE. V was pared by 2 bases and J by 0 bases, with 4 bases of the junction left unmatched. The CDR3 nucleotides read TGTGCCAGCAGCTTTCCACAGGGGGTCTCCTACGAGCAGTACTTC. As protein: CASSFPQGVSYEQYF.

The chain links TRBV9 to TRBJ2-7; no clear D. Germline CDR1 is SGDLS and CDR2 is YYNGEE. The CDR3 spans 16 residues. The V and J ends lost 5 bases and 6 bases respectively, with 24 bases between them. The CDR3 sequence: CASSNNVGFGRVEQYF. DNA of the CDR3: TGTGCCAGCAGTAACAACGTGGGCTTTGGCAGAGTCGAGCAGTACTTC.

DNA for the CDR3: TGTGCCACCGCCAGGGACAGTTCTAGCAATCAGCCCCAGCATTTT. Translating it yields CATARDSSSNQPQHF. The J gene is TRBJ1-5, the V gene TRBV24-1, with 7 nucleotides matching TRBD1. The CDR3 spans 15 residues. The germline gives CDR1 KGHDR, CDR2 SFDVKD. V lost 9 bases to trimming and J lost 0 bases; unmatched junction nucleotides: 7.

The chain joins TRBV30 to TRBJ1-3; TRBD1 is a possible D gene (6 bases). The V and J ends lost 5 bases and 0 bases respectively, with 11 bases between them. This CDR3 is 14 amino acids long. Germline lookup yields CDR1 GTSNPN and CDR2 SVGIG (reference sequence). DNA for the CDR3: TGTGCCTGGGAACAGGGCCTCTCTGGAAACACCATATATTTT. It translates to CAWEQGLSGNTIYF.

As DNA, the CDR3 is TGTGCCAGCAGCCTGGGAGGGAGGAATACGCAGTATTTT. Protein: CASSLGGRNTQYF. V usage is TRBV12-3 or TRBV12-4 and J usage is TRBJ2-3, with TRBD2 matching 7 bases. CDR3 length: 13 residues. J was trimmed by 7 bases and V by 6 bases; bases with no gene match: 7.

The chain carries TRBV14 and TRBJ2-3; TRBD2 agrees at 7 bases. The germline V gene encodes CDR1 SGHDN and CDR2 FVKESK. V lost 2 bases, J lost 3 bases, and 11 bases stayed unmatched. The CDR3 extends over 17 amino acids. The CDR3, as DNA: TGTGCCAGCAGCCAACCTCTGGGGGGAGGGCCGACAGATACGCAGTATTTT. Its protein product is CASSQPLGGGPTDTQYF.

This sequence joins TRBV28 and TRBJ1-5; D call uncertain. V was pared by 5 bases and J by 8 bases, with 7 bases between. The CDR3 extends over 11 amino acids. CDR1 is MDHEN, CDR2 SYDVKM, per germline. The CDR3 sequence: CASSRTEPQHF. The CDR3 bases are TGTGCCAGCAGTCGAACTGAGCCCCAGCATTTT.

As to this clone: Germline is not matched at one junction end, which may reflect a read error. The V gene is TRBV5-1, the J gene TRBJ1-6; D perhaps matches TRBD1 (6 bases). This CDR3 contains 15 residues. From germline, CDR1 is SGHRS and CDR2 YFSETQ. The CDR3 sequence is CASSLFRGKNAPLHF. As DNA, the CDR3 is TGTGCCAGCAGCTTGTTTAGGGGGAAAAACGCACCCCTCCACTTT.

The CDR3 loop reads CASSQGSGGSTEAFF. The CDR3 DNA is TGTGCCAGCAGCCAGGGTAGTGGCGGGAGCACTGAAGCTTTCTTT. V gene TRBV7-3 combines with J gene TRBJ1-1, with TRBD1 as a possible D gene (5 bases). The V and J ends lost 5 bases and 4 bases respectively, with 17 bases between them. The CDR3 has 15 residues. CDR1 and CDR2 from the germline V gene are SGHTA and FQGTGA.

V usage is TRBV9 and J usage is TRBJ2-1; 8 nucleotides agree with TRBD1. The germline V gene has CDR1 SGDLS and CDR2 YYNGEE. V lost 4 bases and J lost 7; bases outside the gene matches: 4. The CDR3 runs to 13 residues. CDR3 bases: TGTGCCAGCAGCATCAGACAGGGGAATGAGCAGTTCTTC. Translation gives CASSIRQGNEQFF. Full variable domain (missing parts from reference TRBV9 and TRBJ2-1): DSGVTQTPKHLITATGQRVTLRCSPRSGDLSVYWYQQSLDQGLQFLIQYYNGEERAKGNILERFSAQQFPDLHSELNLSSLELGDSALYFCASSIRQGNEQFFGPGTRLTVL.

The chain couples TRBV10-3 to TRBJ1-1, with TRBD1 matching over 7 bases. Germline-derived CDR1 and CDR2 are ENHRY and SYGVKD. The CDR3 extends over 15 amino acids. The J segment lost 0 bases and the V segment lost 5 bases, leaving 6 bases of the junction unmatched. CDR3 loop: CAISKGQTMNTEAFF. The CDR3 coding sequence is TGTGCCATCAGTAAGGGACAGACGATGAACACTGAAGCTTTCTTT.

This chain joins TRBV7-9 and TRBJ1-2, with TRBD1 identical over 7 bases. This CDR3 contains 18 residues. Germline V gives CDR1 SEHNR, CDR2 FQNEAQ (reference sequence). Trimming cost V 8 bases and J 6 bases; bases outside gene matches: 24. DNA for the CDR3: TGTGCCAGCCATTTGAAATGGGGGACAGCCCGGCCCGGGGATGGCTACACCTTC. Translation: CASHLKWGTARPGDGYTF.

V is TRBV19 and J is TRBJ2-6, with 7 bases matching TRBD2. This CDR3 contains 16 residues. V gave up 4 bases and J gave up 4 bases; unmatched junction bases: 7. Germline lookup yields CDR1 LNHDA and CDR2 SQIVND (reference sequence). The CDR3 DNA reads as TGTGCCAGTAGTAGCGGGAGACCATCCGGGGCCAACGTCCTGACTTTC. Translating gives CASSSGRPSGANVLTF.

The V gene is TRBV3-1 (or the pseudogene TRBV3-2), the J gene TRBJ1-2; no firm D call. V was trimmed by 1 base and J by 4 bases, leaving 13 bases between them. CDR1 and CDR2 (germline): LGHDT, YNNKEL (reference sequence). The CDR3 extends over 15 amino acids. DNA for the CDR3: TGTGCCAGCAGCCAAGGGAAAGGGAGATCCTATGGCTACACCTTC. Translation: CASSQGKGRSYGYTF.